This TCR beta chain emerged from a study of memory CD4+ T cells and cytomegalovirus serostatus. Looking at the study overall: Of the healthy Belgian adults, 9 were CMV seropositive and approximately 24 seronegative.

Assay: immunoSEQ multiplex PCR; the TCRdb copy retains only in-frame clones and omits some. The sample lists 45,000 to 60,000 clones; approximately 81% were seen once. Germline CDR1 reads SQVTM; CDR2 reads ANQGSEA. The CDR3 sequence is 14 residues long. V lost 3 bases to trimming and J lost 6 bases, with 17 bases between them. Single viable CD3+CD4+CD8-CD45RO+ cells were sorted as the memory CD4+ T cells. Total CD4+ T cells were enriched by CD4 positive selection. This clone was detected only a few times. Its antigen is unknown. Points from the study as a whole: About 40% of the roughly 150 known CMV-associated TCRbeta sequences appeared in CD4+ memory.

J is TRBJ1-2 and V is TRBV29-1, with D maybe TRBD1 (6 bases). The source material was memory CD4+ T cells from blood. The TCR was taken from an adult in good health and CMV-seropositive. The CDR3 coding sequence is TGCAGCGTTGAGGAGGGGGTTGGCCTAGATGGCTACACCTTC. Translation: CSVEEGVGLDGYTF.